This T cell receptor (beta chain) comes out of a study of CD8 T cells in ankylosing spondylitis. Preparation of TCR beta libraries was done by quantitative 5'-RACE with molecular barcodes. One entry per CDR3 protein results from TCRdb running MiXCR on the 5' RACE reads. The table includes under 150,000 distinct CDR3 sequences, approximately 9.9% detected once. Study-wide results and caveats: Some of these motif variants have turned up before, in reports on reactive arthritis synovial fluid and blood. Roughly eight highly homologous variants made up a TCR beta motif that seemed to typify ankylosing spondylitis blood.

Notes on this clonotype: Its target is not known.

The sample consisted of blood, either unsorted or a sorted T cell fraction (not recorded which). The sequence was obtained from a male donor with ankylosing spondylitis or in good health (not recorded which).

The CDR3 spells CASRPEVGTDTQYF. The CDR3 nucleotides are TGTGCCAGCAGACCAGAGGTTGGCACAGATACGCAGTATTTT. V and J are TRBV13 and TRBJ2-3; D unresolved. The germline V gene encodes CDR1 PRHDT and CDR2 FYEKMQ (reference sequence). The CDR3 is 14 amino acids. Between the trimmed V and J ends, which lost 6 bases and 1 base, there was a span of 11 bases.